The entry that follows covers one T cell receptor (beta chain) sequence. There are 13 residues in the CDR3. V was clipped by 7 bases and J by 1 base, with 8 bases between them. Per germline, CDR1 MNHEY and CDR2 SMNVEV (reference sequence). This entry is derived from a study of CD8 T cells in Susac syndrome. When the RNA was reverse transcribed, random hexamers were used with an input of roughly 0.5 to 1 ug. TCRdb re-derived calls from the immunoSEQ multiplex PCR reads in MiXCR, one entry per CDR3 protein. Found here are under 550,000 distinct CDR3 sequences, around 85% of them singletons; the top ten hold 0.09% to 0.15%.

Sequencing was carried out using CD8+ T cells from PBMCs. The chain has TRBV27 and TRBJ2-1; a possible D gene is TRBD2 (5 bases). The origin of this receptor is a human donor with multiple sclerosis. In DNA, the CDR3 is TGTGCCAGCACCACGGGGTCCTACAATGAGCAGTTCTTC. Protein sequence: CASTTGSYNEQFF.